Below are 4 T cell receptor beta chains sequenced from a single sample in a study of T cell changes during pregnancy in multiple sclerosis. Produced via immunoSEQ multiplex PCR; TCRdb's table is partial and in-frame only. In the table there are 40,000 to 60,000 clones, 95% of which are singletons. The material was CD8+ T cells from peripheral blood mononuclear cells, obtained in the first trimester of pregnancy. These receptor sequences come from a female donor with multiple sclerosis, enrolled in a pregnancy study.

V usage is TRBV10-2 and J usage is TRBJ1-3, with D uncertain. Trimming stripped 5 bases from V and 1 base from J, with 9 bases between. This CDR3 contains 14 residues. Germline-derived CDR1 and CDR2 are WSHSY and SAAADI. The CDR3 here is CASSPDSSGNTIYF. DNA of the CDR3: TGCGCCAGCAGTCCCGATAGTTCTGGAAACACCATATATTTT.

This chain uses TRBV5-1 with TRBJ1-1, with 8 bases identical to TRBD1. The germline CDR1 and CDR2 sequences are SGHRS and YFSETQ. The trim removed 4 bases at V and 5 bases at J, leaving 19 bases unmatched. This CDR3 has 18 amino acids. DNA of the CDR3: TGCGCCAGCAGCGGGGGGGGGCGACAGGGGTTTCTCGAGACTGAAGCTTTCTTT. It translates to CASSGGGRQGFLETEAFF.

The chain recombines TRBV20-1 with TRBJ2-5, with unresolved D. The CDR3 is 11 amino acids. Germline CDR1 DFQATT, CDR2 SNEGSKA (reference sequence). Trimming pared 0 bases from V and 5 bases from J, leaving 4 bases between. This CDR3 is CSARDRETQYF. The CDR3, as DNA: TGCAGTGCTAGAGATCGGGAGACCCAGTACTTC.

The gene calls are TRBV29-1 and TRBJ2-2; the match to TRBD2 covers 8 bases. The CDR3 is 15 amino acids. CDR1 is SQVTM, CDR2 ANQGSEA, per germline. V lost 4 bases and J lost 0; bases outside the gene matches: 4. The DNA for the CDR3 is TGCAGCGTTGGGATTAGCGGGACGAACACCGGGGAGCTGTTTTTT. Protein: CSVGISGTNTGELFF.